Given below is one T cell receptor beta chain in context. Antigen: not known. These data belong to a study of cytomegalovirus exposure and HLA in healthy donors. Study details: The approximately 120 validation repertoires matched the 600 to 700 first-cohort repertoires in platform, a later analysis reported.

This CDR3 has 14 amino acids. V lost 4 bases and J lost 2; bases outside the gene matches: 6. CDR1 SGHNT and CDR2 YYREEE come from the germline V gene (reference sequence). Whole-study results and caveats: In vitro confirmation showed three CMV-associated chains to be CMV antigen specific. Some public TCRs appeared in many individuals, while most sequences were rare.

Sequenced by immunoSEQ multiplex PCR; TCRdb stores in-frame clones only, minus some. This table has 50,000 to 65,000 clones, about 96% appearing once. Sequenced: PBMCs. V is TRBV5-4 and J is TRBJ2-7; 7 bases line up with TRBD1. This TCR was recovered from a woman under 30 in good health and CMV-seronegative. CDR3 nucleotides: TGTGCCAGCAGCAAGGACAGGCAAACCTACGAGCAGTACTTC. Its protein product is CASSKDRQTYEQYF.